Detailed here is one T cell receptor beta chain. This clonotype was seen a few times. This clone's antigen is unknown. Within one base of it there is no much larger clone, and no base qualities were kept. Trimmed from V: 0 bases; trimmed from J: 3 bases; junction bases lacking a gene match: 6. CDR1 is given as LGHNT and CDR2 as FRNRAP, both from the germline V gene. The CDR3 sequence holds 17 residues, the cysteine and phenylalanine included. Solely the CDR3 DNA is kept, with 51 bases framed from the first base. TCR beta CDR3 regions were amplified from RNA transcripts. The first round of RT-PCR for the TCR CDR3 was performed with the HTBI primer set and the Qiagen OneStep RT-PCR kit. The libraries were constructed in a second round of multiplex PCR and then size-selected and purified. Libraries were sequenced paired-end with 100 bp reads on an Illumina HiSeq2000. Per the source publication's procedure: Raw data were processed with SOAPnuke, discarding reads with adapters, uncalled bases, mean Phred below 15, or no exact constant-primer or identifier match. High-quality paired reads were merged with COPE v1.2.5, and unique nucleotide sequences were defined as clonotypes. MiTCR v1.1 was used to align the clonotypes against IMGT TRBV, TRBD and TRBJ reference segments. Only V-J combinations with frequency above 0.0001, covering roughly 99% of repertoires, were analysed. The TCS score was defined as F50 (clonal expansion) divided by E x V (chaos), with BLOSUM62-based TCRdist calculated between CDR3 peptides within each V-J. Welch's t-statistics and random forest reduced 500 to 550 V-J features to fewer than 15, which were used in a naive Bayes classifier (R e1071). The public sequencing data were trimmed at Q25 with fastp and processed into clonotypes with MiXCR by TCRdb, which kept only in-frame beta chains. Rows with a matching CDR3 protein are joined into one entry that keeps the most common DNA and genes. V and J calls and clone size were set by TCRdb, not the authors. The sample table records about 380,000 distinct CDR3 sequences; roughly 12% of these occur just once. In total, the top ten clones hold less than 25% of the sample.

This sample is drawn from a study of T cells in Graves' hyperthyroidism and ophthalmopathy (dated by TCRdb to about 2019). Looking at the study overall: Peripheral blood was sampled at the time of initial diagnosis, prior to any treatment. Thyroid tissue and blood T-cell repertoires from about six Graves' hyperthyroidism patients were also compared in the study. Once sampling was done, hyperthyroidism patients were given methimazole at a starting dose of 30 mg daily, whereas ophthalmopathy patients were given high-dose intravenous methylprednisolone. The paper reports TCR Vbeta CDR3 sequencing of roughly 140 peripheral blood samples: under 45 ophthalmopathy, about 75 hyperthyroidism and about 17 progressor patients. Prospective prediction of ophthalmopathy was tested in an independent validation cohort of some 20 hyperthyroidism patients and roughly 16 patients who later progressed to ophthalmopathy. To identify distinguishing TCR V-J signatures, a discovery cohort of around 100 patients was used, comprising 43 with Graves' ophthalmopathy and some 57 with stable Graves' hyperthyroidism. The 90 to 100 discovery patients were randomly divided into training and test sets at a 7:3 ratio. What the work shows at the level of the full study, not this receptor alone: In cross-validation, a model built on a 13 V-J signature told ophthalmopathy apart from stable hyperthyroidism with 87.88% sensitivity and about 81% specificity, and in testing the same model reached 80%/75%. In validation, the model predicted progression to ophthalmopathy with roughly 70% sensitivity and 72% to 75% specificity, a median of about six months before onset. No statistical method was used to set the sample size in advance, and investigators knew the group allocation. Most expanded thyroid clonotypes (frequency above 0.001) were also detected in blood, suggesting blood repertoires may reflect thyroid immune responses.

Hyperthyroidism patients were aged 18 to 65 years and newly diagnosed, with disease duration of less than 2 months. Any patient with an uncontrolled infection, another autoimmune disease, pregnancy or lactation was excluded. Diagnoses were established on the basis of clinical symptoms, serum thyroxine and TRAb, thyroid ultrasound, and orbital computed tomography. Blood from progressor patients was drawn when they were first diagnosed with hyperthyroidism, before any ophthalmopathy symptoms appeared. PBMCs were separated from roughly 10 ml of fresh peripheral blood using Ficoll-Paque density gradient centrifugation. Patients classed as progressors first received a Graves' hyperthyroidism diagnosis and then went on to develop ophthalmopathy during follow-up. Trizol reagent was used to extract total RNA, and RNA quality was then checked on an Agilent 2100 Bioanalyzer.

This sequence was found in a man aged 25-45 years with Graves' hyperthyroidism that later progressed to Graves' ophthalmopathy. Recombination linked TRBV12-5 to TRBJ2-3; a stretch of 10 junction bases matches TRBD2. The material sequenced was blood. The nucleotides read TGTGCTAGTGGTTTGGTGAAGCGGGGGGGCAATACAGATACGCAGTATTTT. Translated, it gives CASGLVKRGGNTDTQYF.